The 28 T cell receptor beta chains reported below all come from one sample, sequenced in a study of CXCR3-negative and CXCR3-positive naive CD8 T cells. The method, 5' RACE with UMI labels, was used to prepare the TRB cDNA libraries. TCRdb re-called the 5' RACE reads, yielding one record per CDR3 amino acid sequence without DNA. The sample totals approximately 24,000 distinct CDR3 sequences. The source material was naive CXCR3- CD8+ T cells from blood. The subset denotes: CD45RO-CCR7+CD27+CD95- naive CD8+ T cells lacking CXCR3 (TNR3-). The origin of the receptors is a human donor in good health. Some clones in this sample may be carry-over from other donors' samples.

V usage is TRBV27 and J usage is TRBJ2-2. In germline, CDR1 is MNHEY, CDR2 SMNVEV (reference sequence). This CDR3 has 15 residues. CDR3 sequence reads: CASSLFSGNTGELFF.

The chain combines TRBV23-1 with TRBJ2-4; the TCRdb D gene call, TRBD1, has no DNA to confirm it. TRBV23-1 is reported as an ORF; its role is uncertain. The CDR3 is 17 residues long. CDR3: CASSYRWGGLAKNIQYF.

The chain links TRBV28 to TRBJ2-1. Germline V gives CDR1 MDHEN, CDR2 SYDVKM. This CDR3 is 14 amino acids long. The CDR3 is CASSLGPIYNEQFF. Together with reference TRBV28 and TRBJ2-1, the CDR3 gives the full variable domain: DVKVTQSSRYLVKRTGEKVFLECVQDMDHENMFWYRQDPGLGLRLIYFSYDVKMKEKGDIPEGYSVSREKKERFSLILESASTNQTSMYLCASSLGPIYNEQFFGPGTRLTVL.

V gene TRBV29-1 combines with J gene TRBJ1-1; checking the TCRdb D call of TRBD1 is not possible without DNA. From germline, CDR1 is SQVTM and CDR2 ANQGSEA. This CDR3 is built from 11 residues. The CDR3 sequence is CQGGTYTEAFF.

The chain links TRBV5-5 to TRBJ1-5. The germline V gene has CDR1 SGHKS and CDR2 YYEKEE (reference sequence). CDR3 size: 15 residues. Here the CDR3 reads CASSAGRTSNQPQHF. Using reference TRBV5-5 and TRBJ1-5 for the parts outside the CDR3, the full variable domain is DAGVTQSPTHLIKTRGQQVTLRCSPISGHKSVSWYQQVLGQGPQFIFQYYEKEERGRGNFPDRFSARQFPNYSSELNVNALLLGDSALYLCASSAGRTSNQPQHFGDGTRLSIL.

This chain links TRBV20-1 with TRBJ2-5; TCRdb returns TRBD2, unconfirmable since there is no DNA. CDR3 length equals 13 residues. Germline-derived CDR1 and CDR2 are DFQATT and SNEGSKA (reference sequence). This chain's CDR3 is CSASMLGGSFPDF.

The V gene is TRBV20-1, the J gene TRBJ2-7; TCRdb's D call of TRBD1 is untestable without DNA. This CDR3 is built from 11 residues. The V gene's germline CDR1 is DFQATT and CDR2 SNEGSKA (reference sequence). CDR3: CSSGGSYEQYF.

This rearrangement joins TRBV7-9 to TRBJ2-7. The germline CDR1 and CDR2 sequences are SEHNR and FQNEAQ (reference sequence). The CDR3 has 14 residues. CDR3 protein: CASSYTLGPYEQYF.

This chain joins TRBV25-1 and TRBJ2-1. The CDR3 length is 11 residues. CDR1 and CDR2 from the germline V gene are MGHDK and SYGVNS. This chain's CDR3 is CASSEDYEQFF.

This rearrangement joins TRBV14 to TRBJ1-2; TCRdb lists TRBD1, though no DNA is available to test this call. The CDR3 consists of 13 residues. Germline V gene data show CDR1 as SGHDN and CDR2 as FVKESK. CDR3 sequence: CASSFTGFYGYTF.

V is TRBV7-9 and J is TRBJ2-7; the D call from TCRdb, TRBD1, cannot be confirmed without DNA. Germline assignment: CDR1 SEHNR and CDR2 FQNEAQ (reference sequence). The CDR3 is 15 amino acids. The CDR3 spells CASSWFGGPSYEQYF.

The chain combines TRBV4-3 with TRBJ2-1; TCRdb lists TRBD1, though no DNA is available to test this call. The CDR3 loop spans 18 amino acids. CDR1 and CDR2 (germline): LGHNA, YSLEER. CDR3: CASSAEGLAGSSYNEQFF.

The rearrangement uses TRBV29-1 and TRBJ1-1; TCRdb reports TRBD1, a call that lacks DNA to check it against. CDR1 SQVTM and CDR2 ANQGSEA come from the germline V gene. The CDR3 spans 13 residues. The CDR3 sequence is CSPVGRDGIEAFF.

This chain uses TRBV7-9 with TRBJ2-7; TCRdb picks TRBD1, but there is no DNA to check that call. The CDR3 covers 16 residues. The germline gives CDR1 SEHNR, CDR2 FQNEAQ (reference sequence). CDR3 protein: CASSLFRGLDLYEQYF.

The chain combines TRBV7-2 with TRBJ1-1. There are 13 residues in the CDR3. Germline CDR1 reads SGHTA; CDR2 reads FQGNSA. The CDR3 protein is CASSTDPNTEAFF.

The chain has TRBV20-1 and TRBJ2-1; checking the TCRdb D call of TRBD1 is not possible without DNA. This CDR3 spans 15 amino acids. Per the germline V gene, CDR1 is DFQATT and CDR2 is SNEGSKA (reference sequence). CDR3 sequence: CSATPPGLAYNEQFF.

The gene calls are TRBV4-3 and TRBJ1-3. In germline, CDR1 is LGHNA, CDR2 YSLEER. This CDR3 is built from 17 residues. The chain's CDR3 is CASSQDVQADSGNTIYF.

The chain has TRBV11-2 and TRBJ1-4; TCRdb reports TRBD1, a call that lacks DNA to check it against. The germline V gene encodes CDR1 SGHAT and CDR2 FQNNGV. This CDR3 region has 13 residues. CDR3 loop: CASRGQGDEKLFF.

J is TRBJ2-2 and V is TRBV28; TCRdb gives TRBD2 as the D gene, but with no DNA this cannot be confirmed. The CDR3 extends over 19 amino acids. Germline loops: CDR1 MDHEN, CDR2 SYDVKM. The CDR3 region is CASSPGPGLAGGHTGELFF.

This rearrangement joins TRBV6-2 or TRBV6-3 to TRBJ1-1. The germline V gene has CDR1 MNHEY and CDR2 SVGEGT. The CDR3 extends over 11 amino acids. The CDR3 sequence is CASRVGTEAFF.

This chain links TRBV14 with TRBJ1-3. CDR3 length: 14 residues. Germline CDR1 reads SGHDN; CDR2 reads FVKESK. CDR3 sequence: CASSQWTGGNTIYF.

V is TRBV18 and J is TRBJ2-4; TCRdb proposes TRBD2, but this gene call is untestable without DNA. Germline V gene sequence: CDR1 KGHSH, CDR2 LQKENI. The CDR3 spans 16 residues. CDR3 region: CASSPAAGVQWGIQYF.

The chain has TRBV5-6 and TRBJ2-7; the D call of TRBD1 rests on TCRdb alone, since no DNA is present to check it. Germline V gene data show CDR1 as SGHDT and CDR2 as YYEEEE. There are 13 residues in the CDR3. This chain's CDR3 is CASSHGGSYEQYF.

The rearrangement links TRBV29-1 to TRBJ2-2. Germline loops: CDR1 SQVTM, CDR2 ANQGSEA. The CDR3 consists of 13 residues. Here the CDR3 reads CSVHTYRSGELFF.

The chain is built from TRBV7-9 and TRBJ2-3; the D call from TCRdb, TRBD1, cannot be confirmed without DNA. CDR3 size: 15 residues. The germline V gene encodes CDR1 SEHNR and CDR2 FQNEAQ (reference sequence). The CDR3 loop is CASSLEQGFTDTQYF.

This chain links TRBV20-1 with TRBJ1-1; TCRdb reports TRBD1, a call that lacks DNA to check it against. Germline CDR1 DFQATT, CDR2 SNEGSKA (reference sequence). The length of the CDR3 is 12 residues. The CDR3 is CSAATGDTEAFF.

This chain joins TRBV5-1 and TRBJ1-4; there is no DNA to check the TCRdb D call of TRBD1. The CDR3 spans 15 residues. CDR1 is SGHRS, CDR2 YFSETQ, per germline. The CDR3 sequence: CASSYGQGLNEKLFF.

The chain links TRBV11-3 to TRBJ2-3; TCRdb names TRBD2, which stays unverified in the absence of DNA. The CDR3 length is 17 residues. The germline V gene has CDR1 SGHNT and CDR2 YENEEA. This CDR3 reads CASSLLPSGGYTDTQYF.